The 16 T cell receptor beta chains below were found in one sample sequenced in a study of blood T cell repertoires in COVID-19. Generated by immunoSEQ multiplex PCR, the TCRdb table keeps only in-frame clones and is missing some. The sample holds 200,000 to 250,000 clones, 80% to 90% seen once. The sample was peripheral blood. The source is a woman aged 80 or older with active or convalescent COVID-19.

The chain couples TRBV10-3 to TRBJ2-5; TRBD2 matches 11 bases. The V gene end was trimmed by 10 bases and the J gene end by 3 bases; junction bases not matched to a gene: 4. The CDR3 length is 13 residues. CDR1 and CDR2 (germline): ENHRY, SYGVKD. The CDR3 protein is CATAGLAEETQYF. The CDR3 DNA follows: TGTGCCACTGCGGGACTAGCGGAAGAGACCCAGTACTTC.

This sequence joins TRBV20-1 and TRBJ1-4, with D uncertain. Germline V gene lookup returns CDR1 DFQATT and CDR2 SNEGSKA (reference sequence). This CDR3 has 11 amino acids. V lost 0 bases to trimming and J lost 8 bases, with 4 bases between them. Here the CDR3 reads CSAREQEKLFF. CDR3 nucleotide sequence: TGCAGTGCTAGAGAGCAGGAAAAACTGTTTTTT.

A single count supports this clone. The rearrangement joins TRBV5-1 to TRBJ2-3; 10 bases fit TRBD2. The ends lost 4 bases at V and 0 bases at J; junction bases unmatched: 2. CDR3 size: 15 residues. Germline lookup yields CDR1 SGHRS and CDR2 YFSETQ. The CDR3 protein is CASSLAGASTDTQYF. CDR3 coding DNA: TGCGCCAGCAGCCTAGCGGGAGCTAGCACAGATACGCAGTATTTT.

The chain recombines TRBV5-6 with TRBJ2-5; D is unresolved. The V end was cut by 4 bases, the J end by 2 bases, with 9 bases between. The CDR3 spans 13 residues. Germline assignment: CDR1 SGHDT and CDR2 YYEEEE. CDR3 coding DNA: TGTGCCAGCAGCCCATCGCGGCAAGAGACCCAGTACTTC. The encoded protein is CASSPSRQETQYF.

The chain recombines TRBV7-3 with TRBJ2-5; tentatively, D is TRBD2 (5 bases). The germline gives CDR1 SGHTA, CDR2 FQGTGA. This CDR3 has 16 residues. Trimming shortened V by 0 bases and J by 5 bases, and 16 bases separated the two germline ends. CDR3 bases: TGTGCCAGCAGCTTAACGCCGGGAAAGAGCGCGGAGACCCAGTACTTC. This sequence encodes CASSLTPGKSAETQYF.

This CDR3 is CASSLGGRGIYEQYF. The DNA of the CDR3 is TGTGCCAGCAGCTTGGGGGGCAGGGGAATCTACGAGCAGTACTTC. The gene calls are TRBV5-4 and TRBJ2-7, with D possibly matching TRBD1 (6 bases). The CDR3 contains 15 residues. CDR1 is SGHNT and CDR2 is YYREEE in the germline V gene (reference sequence). V shed 0 bases and J shed 3 bases, with 13 bases lying between them.

The V and J genes are TRBV7-6 and TRBJ1-3; no clear D gene. The CDR3 length is 17 residues. Trimming shortened V by 5 bases and J by 2 bases, and 19 bases separated the two germline ends. The V gene's germline CDR1 is SGHVS and CDR2 FNYEAQ. CDR3 bases: TGTGCCAGCAGCGTTAGTCCGGTGTATAGCGCTGGAAACACCATATATTTT. Residues: CASSVSPVYSAGNTIYF.

The chain joins TRBV3-1 (or the pseudogene TRBV3-2) to TRBJ2-2; no firm D call. Trimming took off 4 bases at V and 5 bases at J, with 11 bases between the two ends. Germline V gene sequence: CDR1 LGHDT, CDR2 YNNKEL (reference sequence). CDR3 size: 14 residues. The DNA of the CDR3 is TGTGCCAGCAGCCCCGCTACCTCTACCGGGGAGCTGTTTTTT. Its protein product is CASSPATSTGELFF.

The chain combines TRBV5-1 with TRBJ2-1; 10 bases align to TRBD1. This CDR3 spans 15 amino acids. Germline CDR1 and CDR2: SGHRS and YFSETQ. V shed 6 bases and J 7 bases; nucleotides not matched to a gene: 10. DNA for the CDR3: TGCGCCAGCACCGTTGGGACAGGGGCCGTAAATGAGCAGTTCTTC. As protein: CASTVGTGAVNEQFF. Combining the CDR3 with reference TRBV5-1 and TRBJ2-1 gives the whole variable domain KAGVTQTPRYLIKTRGQQVTLSCSPISGHRSVSWYQQTPGQGLQFLFEYFSETQRNKGNFPGRFSGRQFSNSRSEMNVSTLELGDSALYLCASTVGTGAVNEQFFGPGTRLTVL.

The V and J genes are TRBV7-8 and TRBJ1-6; D is perhaps TRBD1 (6 bases). Trimming shortened V by 7 bases and J by 0 bases, and 13 bases separated the two germline ends. From germline, CDR1 is SGHVS and CDR2 FQNEAQ. The CDR3 has 16 amino acids. The CDR3 DNA reads as TGTGCCAGCAACATTCAGGGGAGCTCCTATAATTCACCCCTCCACTTT. It translates to CASNIQGSSYNSPLHF.

J is TRBJ1-2 and V is TRBV7-2; D unresolved. This CDR3 contains 12 residues. V was clipped by 5 bases and J by 8 bases, with 12 bases between them. The germline gives CDR1 SGHTA, CDR2 FQGNSA. The CDR3 bases are TGTGCCAGCAGCCCGGGGAAATGGGGCTACACCTTC. Translated, it gives CASSPGKWGYTF.

This clone was counted only a few times. The chain uses TRBV27 and TRBJ2-2; 8 bases match TRBD2. CDR1 is MNHEY and CDR2 is SMNVEV in the germline V gene (reference sequence). V was pared by 4 bases and J by 1 base, with 5 bases of the junction left unmatched. This CDR3 has 16 amino acids. CDR3 bases: TGTGCCAGCAGTTCCGCGGGAGGTCGGAACACCGGGGAGCTGTTTTTT. This translates into CASSSAGGRNTGELFF.

This clone has more than one count but fewer than ten. CDR3 in amino acids: CAWSWGQSDEKLFF. In nucleotides, the CDR3 is TGTGCCTGGAGTTGGGGACAGAGTGATGAAAAACTGTTTTTT. This chain uses TRBV30 with TRBJ1-4; 7 nucleotides align to TRBD1. The CDR3 totals 14 residues. Looked up from germline, CDR1 is GTSNPN and CDR2 is SVGIG (reference sequence). V shed 2 bases, J shed 6 bases, and the junction held 6 bases outside the gene matches.

J is TRBJ1-2 and V is TRBV6-2 or TRBV6-3; maybe TRBD1 (6 bases). Germline CDR1 MNHEY, CDR2 SVGEGT. Deletions cut 4 bases from V and 0 bases from J, with 15 bases between. The CDR3 totals 16 residues. Written as DNA, the CDR3 is TGTGCCAGCAGTTCCCCGGGGGGGGCTTCTAACTATGGCTACACCTTC. It encodes CASSSPGGASNYGYTF.

The genes are TRBV4-2 and TRBJ1-3, with D possibly matching TRBD1 (5 bases). Trimming removed 3 bases at V and 0 bases at J, with 12 bases between. In germline, CDR1 is LGHNA, CDR2 YNFKEQ. The length of the CDR3 is 16 residues. CDR3 DNA sequence: TGTGCCAGCAGCCAGGAACAGGTCTTCTCTGGAAACACCATATATTTT. It codes for CASSQEQVFSGNTIYF.

The gene calls are TRBV19 and TRBJ2-1; 9 nucleotides align to TRBD2. V lost 3 bases, J lost 10 bases, and 10 bases stayed unmatched. The CDR3 loop spans 15 amino acids. Germline V gives CDR1 LNHDA, CDR2 SQIVND (reference sequence). CDR3 loop: CASSMLRGGIHEQFF. As DNA, the CDR3 is TGTGCCAGTAGTATGTTGCGGGGGGGCATCCACGAGCAGTTCTTC.